The text below deals with one T cell receptor (beta chain). No antigen is known for it. The protocol was immunoSEQ multiplex PCR, while the TCRdb copy is restricted to in-frame clones and leaves out a portion. Here the sample spans over 120,000 clones, about 78% being singletons. The data belong to a study of cytotoxic CD8 clonotypes in ibrutinib-treated CLL. Overall study findings and caveats: Public clonotypes were seen rarely and were contracted or stable on treatment. The clonality went up when patients responded to ibrutinib and dropped back toward baseline at progression.

About 2 micrograms of genomic DNA, which was extracted from cryopreserved PBMCs, served as the material used for the TCR beta libraries. Trimming removed 10 bases from V and 4 bases from J, with 14 bases in between. CDR1 is LNHDA, CDR2 SQIVND, per germline (reference sequence). There are 13 residues in the CDR3. This clonotype was obtained from a human donor with chronic lymphocytic leukemia. Sequenced here: PBMCs, sampled after 24 months of ibrutinib treatment. The chain recombines TRBV19 with TRBJ2-1; either TRBD1 or TRBD2 may supply D (6 bases each). CDR3 bases: TGTGCCACCGATAGGGGGGAATACAATGAGCAGTTCTTC. This sequence encodes CATDRGEYNEQFF.